The clone carrying this T cell receptor (beta chain) was seen more than once but under ten times. Sequencing was performed with immunoSEQ multiplex PCR; in TCRdb, only in-frame clones are kept and a portion is missing. The table lists about 72,000 clones, almost 90% of them singletons. Germline values: CDR1 MNHNS, CDR2 SASEGT. Deletions cut 8 bases from V and 6 bases from J, with 19 bases between. This CDR3 contains 14 residues. As to time point: pretreatment peripheral blood. The entry originates in a study of PD-L1 blockade in urothelial cancer. V is TRBV6-1 and J is TRBJ1-1; D might be TRBD1 (5 bases). The sequence was collected from a man aged 65 to 79 with urothelial cancer. Here the sequenced sample was PBMCs, taken around atezolizumab (anti-PD-L1) treatment. CDR3 DNA: TGTGCCAGCGTGGGTGGAGGGACGGGACCTGAAGCTTTCTTT. Its protein product is CASVGGGTGPEAFF.